This T cell receptor (beta chain) was documented in a study of OX40 agonist ivuxolimab in advanced cancers. With regard to this clone: Its specificity is unknown.

Germline V lookup: CDR1 SGDLS, CDR2 YYNGEE. The CDR3 is made up of 17 amino acids. Trimming took 0 bases from V and 9 from J; bases not matched to a gene: 15. Broader study findings: Dosing at 0.1 to 3.0 mg/kg was accompanied by clonal expansion of CD4+ and CD8+ blood T cells by week 6.

Using immunoSEQ multiplex PCR, the repertoire was profiled, and TCRdb retains in-frame clones only, with some absent. The table shows under 80,000 clones, with approximately 82% occurring only once. This specimen was CD4+ or CD8+ T cells sorted from blood, taken in a trial of the OX40 agonist ivuxolimab. This receptor was identified in an adult with an advanced solid tumor such as melanoma, head and neck, liver or kidney cancer. This rearrangement joins TRBV9 to TRBJ2-5; 9 nucleotides line up with TRBD2. The CDR3 spells CASSVAPGLAVLFSQYF. CDR3 nucleotide sequence: TGTGCCAGCAGCGTAGCTCCGGGACTAGCAGTTCTTTTTTCCCAGTACTTC.